This T cell receptor (beta chain) came from a study of blood T cell repertoires in COVID-19. Authors' data handling: Amplified reference gene primers provided the basis for estimating nucleated cell counts. Clones were sequenced by immunoSEQ multiplex PCR, and TCRdb holds only the in-frame ones, with some missing. D and trimming were read from the DNA, whereas the V and J calls and clone size are those reported in that table. Among 80,000 or so clones listed, about 88% were seen once. V was trimmed by 4 bases and J by 11 bases, leaving 24 bases between them. The CDR3 is 16 amino acids. In germline, CDR1 is SGDLS, CDR2 YYNGEE.

This clonotype was obtained from a human donor in a cohort sampled during active COVID-19. Material: peripheral blood. The genes are TRBV9 and TRBJ1-4; weak D call: TRBD1 (6 bases). The CDR3 protein is CASSTRGSPPAEKLFF. CDR3 DNA sequence: TGTGCCAGCAGCACGAGGGGGAGTCCACCGGCGGAGAAACTGTTTTTT.